This T cell receptor beta chain came from a study of blood T cells in healthy people across ages. Broader study findings: Higher diversity, along with more naive CD4+ cells, distinguished long-lived donors from aged donors.

Primers used in a second PCR of about 6 to 11 cycles were a sample-barcoded 5' primer and a J-beta primer mix. The template-switch adaptor was a 5' adaptor with 12 random nucleotides. It tagged each cDNA molecule. MiXCR, run by TCRdb on the 5' RACE reads, gives a single entry per CDR3 protein. This table holds some 790,000 distinct CDR3 sequences, about 30% found once. This clonotype is a singleton in its sample. Its antigen is undetermined. Germline V lookup: CDR1 SGHDT, CDR2 YYEEEE. Trimming left V 2 bases short and J 9 bases short, with 15 bases between. The CDR3 runs to 14 residues. Sequenced material: blood. The clonotype comes from an elderly woman in good health. The chain employs TRBV5-6 and TRBJ2-1; D is possibly TRBD2 (7 bases). CDR3 region: CASSFGGGYSEQFF. The CDR3 region has the DNA TGTGCCAGCAGCTTTGGCGGGGGCTATAGTGAGCAGTTCTTC.